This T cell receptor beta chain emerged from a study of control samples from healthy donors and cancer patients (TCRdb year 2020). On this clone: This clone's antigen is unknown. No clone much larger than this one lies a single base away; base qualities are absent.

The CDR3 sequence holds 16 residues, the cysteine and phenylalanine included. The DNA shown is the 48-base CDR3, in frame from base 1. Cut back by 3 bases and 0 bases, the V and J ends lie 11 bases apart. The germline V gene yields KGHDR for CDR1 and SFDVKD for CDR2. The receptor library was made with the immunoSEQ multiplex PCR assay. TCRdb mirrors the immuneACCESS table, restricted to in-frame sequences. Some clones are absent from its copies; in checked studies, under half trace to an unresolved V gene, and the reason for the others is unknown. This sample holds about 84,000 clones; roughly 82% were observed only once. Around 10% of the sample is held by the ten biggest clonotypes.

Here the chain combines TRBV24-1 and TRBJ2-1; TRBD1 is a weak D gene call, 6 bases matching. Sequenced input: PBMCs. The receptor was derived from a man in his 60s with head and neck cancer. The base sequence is TGTGCCACCAGTGATGCAGGGGCGAGCTCCTACAATGAGCAGTTCTTC. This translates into CATSDAGASSYNEQFF.